This T cell receptor (beta chain) was captured in a study of blood T cell repertoires in COVID-19. Data came from immunoSEQ multiplex PCR; TCRdb stores just in-frame clones and leaves some out. The data show hundreds of thousands of clones, around nine tenths seen once. Assignment of participants to cohorts was predicated upon participant-reported clinical history. The V end was cut by 4 bases, the J end by 8 bases, with 21 bases between. Germline V gene lookup returns CDR1 SGHKS and CDR2 YYEKEE (reference sequence). The CDR3 covers 16 residues. Material: PBMCs or T cells enriched from blood (not recorded which). The sequence derives from a woman in her fifties or sixties who had recovered from COVID-19. The chain is built from TRBV5-5 and TRBJ1-4; TRBD1 is a possible D gene (6 bases). CDR3 bases: TGTGCCAGCAGCGTAGGCAGGGGCTCGGTCGAGGAAAAACTGTTTTTT. It codes for CASSVGRGSVEEKLFF.